Included here is one TCR beta chain sequence, with context. Antigen unknown. These data belong to a study of cytomegalovirus exposure and HLA in healthy donors. Study observations and caveats: Association with HLA alleles at 0.05 false discovery rate was found for some 18,000 TCR beta sequences in a later analysis. Testing in vitro showed a few CMV-associated chains specific for CMV antigens.

Between the trimmed V and J ends, which lost 5 bases and 8 bases, there was a span of 15 bases. Germline V lookup: CDR1 MNHEY, CDR2 SMNVEV (reference sequence). CDR3 size: 14 residues. PCR primers comprised 60 Vbeta and 13 Jbeta primers. TCRdb keeps only in-frame clones here, not all; method: immunoSEQ multiplex PCR. The data contain fewer than 60,000 clones, 70% to 85% of them singletons. The chain carries TRBV27 and TRBJ1-4; tentative D call: TRBD1 (6 bases). Input material: PBMCs. This TCR was sampled from a woman in her thirties or forties in good health and CMV-seropositive. The CDR3 DNA reads as TGTGCCAGCAGTCAGGACAGTTCGGGAGAAAAACTGTTTTTT. It yields the protein CASSQDSSGEKLFF. Combining the CDR3 with reference TRBV27 and TRBJ1-4 gives the whole variable domain EAQVTQNPRYLITVTGKKLTVTCSQNMNHEYMSWYRQDPGLGLRQIYYSMNVEVTDKGDVPEGYKVSRKEKRNFPLILESPSPNQTSLYFCASSQDSSGEKLFFGSGTQLSVL.